Shown below are 10 T cell receptor beta chains from a single sample sequenced in a study of OX40 agonist ivuxolimab in advanced cancers. Clones were sequenced by immunoSEQ multiplex PCR, and TCRdb holds only the in-frame ones, with some missing. In the table there are over 45,000 clones, around 83% of which are singletons. The material was CD4+ or CD8+ T cells sorted from blood, obtained in a trial of the OX40 agonist ivuxolimab. Every receptor here comes from an adult with an advanced solid tumor such as melanoma, head and neck, liver or kidney cancer.

In this sample, this clone turned up once. The V call is TRBV4-1, the J call TRBJ2-5; tentative D call: TRBD2 (7 bases). The CDR3 extends over 16 amino acids. Germline assignment: CDR1 MGHRA and CDR2 YSYEKL. V lost 1 base and J 5 bases, leaving 17 bases between the germline ends. CDR3: CASSQVGRGARETQYF. The CDR3 DNA is TGCGCCAGCAGCCAAGTTGGCCGGGGGGCCCGGGAGACCCAGTACTTC.

J is TRBJ2-1 and V is TRBV19; D unclear. Germline values: CDR1 LNHDA, CDR2 SQIVND (reference sequence). The CDR3 runs to 11 residues. V was pared by 5 bases and J by 9 bases, with 8 bases between. The CDR3 sequence is CASSQSFEQFF. CDR3 coding DNA: TGTGCCAGTAGTCAGTCTTTTGAGCAGTTCTTC.

The V call is TRBV4-1, the J call TRBJ2-3; D possibly corresponds to TRBD2 (6 bases). Trimming removed 1 base from V and 2 bases from J, with 16 bases in between. Germline values: CDR1 MGHRA, CDR2 YSYEKL. CDR3 size: 17 residues. CDR3 sequence (DNA): TGCGCCAGCAGCCAAGGGACCTGGGGGGAGTACACAGATACGCAGTATTTT. Amino acid sequence: CASSQGTWGEYTDTQYF.

J is TRBJ2-1 and V is TRBV19, with 12 positions matching TRBD2. The CDR3 is 14 amino acids. Trimming cost V 7 bases and J 9 bases; bases outside gene matches: 7. Germline V gives CDR1 LNHDA, CDR2 SQIVND (reference sequence). CDR3 nucleotide sequence: TGTGCCAGTAAGAGACTAGCGGGAGAGGGTGAGCAGTTCTTC. Residues: CASKRLAGEGEQFF.

The genes are TRBV5-1 and TRBJ2-5, with 12 bases matching TRBD2. CDR1 is SGHRS and CDR2 is YFSETQ in the germline V gene. The CDR3 is made up of 15 amino acids. After removal of 4 bases from V and 3 bases from J, the junction contained 4 bases not matched to a gene. CDR3 protein: CASSLAGGPEETQYF. The CDR3 DNA sequence: TGCGCCAGCAGCCTAGCGGGGGGGCCAGAAGAGACCCAGTACTTC. Complete variable domain (other parts from reference TRBV5-1 and TRBJ2-5): KAGVTQTPRYLIKTRGQQVTLSCSPISGHRSVSWYQQTPGQGLQFLFEYFSETQRNKGNFPGRFSGRQFSNSRSEMNVSTLELGDSALYLCASSLAGGPEETQYFGPGTRLLVL.

This rearrangement joins TRBV27 to TRBJ1-5; no reliable D call. CDR3 length equals 15 residues. Trimming stripped 4 bases from V and 2 bases from J, with 12 bases between. Germline CDR1 and CDR2: MNHEY and SMNVEV (reference sequence). The CDR3, as DNA: TGTGCCAGCAGTTACCTGGGTGGAGGCAATCAGCCCCAGCATTTT. Translating gives CASSYLGGGNQPQHF.

The rearrangement links TRBV6-5 to TRBJ1-1; D is undetermined. CDR3 length: 16 amino acids. Trimming removed 2 bases at V and 4 bases at J, with 17 bases between. The germline gives CDR1 MNHEY, CDR2 SVGAGI. CDR3 protein: CASSYKGVTIPTEAFF. The CDR3 nucleotides read TGTGCCAGCAGTTACAAGGGAGTCACGATACCCACTGAAGCTTTCTTT.

V and J are TRBV18 and TRBJ2-7; TRBD1 agrees at 7 bases. CDR3 length equals 14 residues. Germline V gene data show CDR1 as KGHSH and CDR2 as LQKENI. Trimming removed 4 bases from V and 0 bases from J; junction bases left unmatched: 3. The CDR3 DNA reads TGTGCCAGCTCACTAACAGGGGTCTCCTACGAGCAGTACTTC. Its translation: CASSLTGVSYEQYF.

This sequence joins TRBV5-5 and TRBJ1-2; 7 positions match TRBD1. CDR3 size: 14 residues. V trimming: 5 bases; J trimming: 5 bases; junction bases outside the gene matches: 9. Germline loops: CDR1 SGHKS, CDR2 YYEKEE (reference sequence). The CDR3, as DNA: TGTGCCAGCAGATCTCCGGGACAGCCGTATGGCTACACCTTC. It codes for CASRSPGQPYGYTF.

This chain connects TRBV5-1 to TRBJ2-5; perhaps TRBD2 as D (7 bases). The V gene's germline CDR1 is SGHRS and CDR2 YFSETQ. The V end was cut by 4 bases, the J end by 5 bases, with 15 bases between. The CDR3 spans 14 residues. DNA for the CDR3: TGCGCCAGCAGCCAGGGGCGGGGGCAGGAGACCCAGTACTTC. Protein product: CASSQGRGQETQYF.